The rows below give T cell receptor beta chains drawn from one sample of a study of blood T cells in healthy people across ages. From the 5' RACE reads, TCRdb called clonotypes with MiXCR, one entry per CDR3 protein. The sample yields hundreds of thousands of distinct CDR3 sequences, roughly 43% seen once. The source material was blood. These receptors all come from a man older than 75 in good health. CDR3s include the opening cysteine and the closing phenylalanine or tryptophan. A D gene is named only where the DNA matches it firmly. Expanded clones get a size class; other rows say once, few or many, or leave the size out.

D gene | clone size | J gene | CDR3 length | V gene | CDR3 DNA | CDR3 protein
TRBD2 | NA | TRBJ2-1 | 15 | TRBV6-2/TRBV6-3 | TGTGCCAGCAGTTACTCGGGAGGGCGGGACAATGAGCAGTTCTTC | CASSYSGGRDNEQFF
NA | few | TRBJ2-7 | 13 | TRBV7-2 | TGTGCCAGCAGCACCCGGGGGGCCGAGCAGCAGTACTTC | CASSTRGAEQQYF
TRBD2 | NA | TRBJ2-5 | 17 | TRBV7-2 | TGTGCCAGCAGCGCCACTAGCGGGAGACGAAGACAAGAGACCCAGTACTTC | CASSATSGRRRQETQYF
NA | NA | TRBJ1-4 | 15 | TRBV6-2/TRBV6-3 | TGTGCCAGCAGTTACCCGGGACGGAGGAATGAAAAACTGTTTTTT | CASSYPGRRNEKLFF
NA | once | TRBJ2-1 | 11 | TRBV20-1 | TGCAGTGCTAGAGTAGTCAATGAGCAGTTCTTC | CSARVVNEQFF
NA | NA | TRBJ2-3 | 14 | TRBV7-2 | TGTGCCAGCAGCTCCAACCAGGCAGGACTTACGCAGTATTTT | CASSSNQAGLTQYF
TRBD1 | NA | TRBJ2-3 | 15 | TRBV6-4 | TGTGCCAGCAGTGACTCGGACAGGGCCACAGATACGCAGTATTTT | CASSDSDRATDTQYF
TRBD1 | few | TRBJ2-7 | 15 | TRBV6-4 | TGTGCCAGCAGTGACCCCGGGACAGGGGCCTGCGAGCAGTACTTC | CASSDPGTGACEQYF
TRBD1 | few | TRBJ2-6 | 14 | TRBV27 | TGTGCCACGGGGGACAGGGCTTGGGCCAACGTCCTGACTTTC | CATGDRAWANVLTF
TRBD2 | NA | TRBJ2-1 | 13 | TRBV3-1 | TGTGCCAGCAGCCAACGGGGGGTCCAAGAGCAGTTCTTC | CASSQRGVQEQFF
NA | once | TRBJ1-1 | 15 | TRBV18 | TGTGCCAGCTCACCATCGGGCAGGGGTGGCACTGAAGCTTTCTTT | CASSPSGRGGTEAFF
NA | NA | TRBJ1-5 | 16 | TRBV7-2 | TGTGCCAGCAGCCCATGGGAGGGGGGAAACAATCAGCCCCAGCATTTT | CASSPWEGGNNQPQHF
TRBD2 | NA | TRBJ2-1 | 16 | TRBV27 | TGTGCCAGCAGTTTATCGACTAGCGGGAGGGGCAATGAGCAGTTCTTC | CASSLSTSGRGNEQFF
NA | NA | TRBJ2-5 | 18 | TRBV6-5 | TGTGCCAGCAGTTACTCGAAATCGCCCGGGGTGTGGGAAGAGACCCAGTACTTC | CASSYSKSPGVWEETQYF
NA | NA | TRBJ2-1 | 13 | TRBV10-3 | TGTGCCATCAGTGAGTACTCCCAAGAGACCCAGTTCTTC | CAISEYSQETQFF
TRBD2 | NA | TRBJ2-2 | 18 | TRBV4-2 | TGTGCCAGCAGCCAAGGCCCTGCCCCTAGCGGGGGGGGCGGGGAGCTGTTTTTT | CASSQGPAPSGGGGELFF
NA | NA | TRBJ1-1 | 15 | TRBV27 | TGTGCCAGCAGTTTATCAAGGGTGGCGAACACTGAAGCTTTCTTT | CASSLSRVANTEAFF
TRBD1 | few | TRBJ2-5 | 15 | TRBV20-1 | TGCAGTGCTAGAGATCGGGGACAGACACAAGAGACCCAGTACTTC | CSARDRGQTQETQYF
NA | few | TRBJ2-5 | 13 | TRBV7-3 | TGTGCCAGCAGCGTCGACCGGAGAGAGACCCAGTACTTC | CASSVDRRETQYF
NA | NA | TRBJ2-3 | 13 | TRBV7-7 | TGTGCCAGCAGCTTAAACGAGGAAGATACGCAGTATTTT | CASSLNEEDTQYF
NA | many | TRBJ2-5 | 12 | TRBV29-1 | TGCAGCGTTTGGGAACAACAAGAGACCCAGTACTTC | CSVWEQQETQYF
NA | NA | TRBJ1-2 | 14 | TRBV12-3/TRBV12-4 | TGTGCCAGCAGTACCCGGACCAGCGGCTATGGCTACACCTTC | CASSTRTSGYGYTF